This is a list of T cell receptor beta chains from one sample in a study of cytomegalovirus exposure and HLA in healthy donors. Produced via immunoSEQ multiplex PCR; TCRdb's table is partial and in-frame only. Of approximately 150,000 clones in the sample, around two thirds were seen once. Material: PBMCs. These receptors all stem from a man aged 30-40 years in good health and CMV-seropositive. Each CDR3 is given with its conserved first and last residue. Fields, in order: V gene, D gene, J gene, clone size, CDR3 protein, CDR3 DNA. The D gene is left open where the match is weak. Expanded clones get a size class; other rows say once, few or many, or leave the size out.

>TRBV15|TRBD1|TRBJ1-5|-
CATSADRGLGQPQHF
TGTGCCACCAGCGCAGACAGGGGGCTAGGGCAGCCCCAGCATTTT
>TRBV7-8|-|TRBJ1-5|few
CASSLEAGAQPQHF
TGTGCCAGCAGCTTAGAGGCAGGGGCCCAGCCCCAGCATTTT
>TRBV12-5|TRBD1|TRBJ2-5|few
CASGHPPGQGVETQYF
TGTGCTAGTGGTCACCCCCCCGGCCAGGGGGTGGAGACCCAGTACTTC
>TRBV9|-|TRBJ2-7|-
CASSGTRREHEQYF
TGTGCCAGCAGCGGTACTAGGCGGGAACACGAGCAGTACTTC
>TRBV5-1|-|TRBJ2-6|few
CASSPTQISGANVLTF
TGCGCCAGCAGCCCTACACAGATTTCTGGGGCCAACGTCCTGACTTTC
>TRBV5-4|-|TRBJ2-5|-
CASSLGSGAQQETQYF
TGTGCCAGCAGCTTAGGGTCTGGGGCCCAGCAAGAGACCCAGTACTTC
>TRBV28|-|TRBJ2-1|-
CASRRYNEQFF
TGTGCCAGCAGGAGGTACAATGAGCAGTTCTTC
>TRBV28|-|TRBJ2-7|-
CASQGTYEQYF
TGTGCCTCCCAGGGGACCTACGAGCAGTACTTC
>TRBV7-9|-|TRBJ2-7|-
CSSSSGGPTYEQYF
TGTTCCAGCAGCTCCGGCGGGCCTACCTACGAGCAGTACTTC
>TRBV18|-|TRBJ1-3|-
CASSPSRALGNTIYF
TGTGCCAGCTCACCATCGAGGGCGTTAGGAAACACCATATATTTT
>TRBV11-3|-|TRBJ2-1|-
CASSLVSGVEQFF
TGTGCCAGCAGCTTAGTTTCCGGGGTTGAGCAGTTCTTC
>TRBV9|TRBD1|TRBJ2-2|few
CAGEDRWTGELFF
TGTGCCGGTGAGGACAGGTGGACCGGGGAGCTGTTTTTT
>TRBV6-5|-|TRBJ2-4|-
CASSYSWRAGNIQYF
TGTGCCAGCAGTTACTCGTGGAGGGCCGGAAACATTCAGTACTTC
>TRBV18|TRBD2|TRBJ2-1|-
CASSPAGLAGGPNEQFF
TGTGCCAGCTCACCCGCGGGACTAGCGGGAGGGCCTAATGAGCAGTTCTTC